The T cell receptor beta chain under discussion was sequenced for a study of Ad26.COV2.S vaccination and SARS-CoV-2 variants. The germline gives CDR1 SQVTM, CDR2 ANQGSEA. Trimming took 6 bases from V and 5 from J; bases not matched to a gene: 10. The CDR3 spans 16 residues. Produced via immunoSEQ multiplex PCR; TCRdb's table is partial and in-frame only. This table holds under 550,000 clones, roughly 90% found once. The treatment: some 19 received Ad26.COV2.S at low or high dose, single or two shots; 5 received placebo; per-sample allocation not given. Collection of samples fell on day 63 after the first vaccine or placebo injection.

V is TRBV29-1 and J is TRBJ2-2, with TRBD1 identical over 12 bases. Sequencing used peripheral blood, obtained in a trial of Ad26.COV2.S vaccine versus placebo. The clonotype comes from a person aged 18 to 59 who received the Ad26.COV2.S COVID-19 vaccine or a placebo. CDR3 region: CSVNPGQGAHTGELFF. Here the CDR3 DNA reads TGCAGCGTGAATCCGGGACAGGGGGCTCATACCGGGGAGCTGTTTTTT.